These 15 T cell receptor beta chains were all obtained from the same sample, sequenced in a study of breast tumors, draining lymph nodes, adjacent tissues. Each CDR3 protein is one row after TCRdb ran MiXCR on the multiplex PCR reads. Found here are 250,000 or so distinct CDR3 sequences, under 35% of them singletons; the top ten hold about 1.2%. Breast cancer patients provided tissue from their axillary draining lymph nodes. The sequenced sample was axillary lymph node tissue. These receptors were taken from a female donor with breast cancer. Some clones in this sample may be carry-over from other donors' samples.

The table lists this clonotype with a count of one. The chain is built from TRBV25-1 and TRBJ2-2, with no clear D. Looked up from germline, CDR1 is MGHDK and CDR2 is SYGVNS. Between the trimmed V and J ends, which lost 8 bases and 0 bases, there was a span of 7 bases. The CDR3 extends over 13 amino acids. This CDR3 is CASVEPNTGELFF. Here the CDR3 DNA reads TGTGCCAGCGTTGAGCCGAACACCGGGGAGCTGTTTTTT.

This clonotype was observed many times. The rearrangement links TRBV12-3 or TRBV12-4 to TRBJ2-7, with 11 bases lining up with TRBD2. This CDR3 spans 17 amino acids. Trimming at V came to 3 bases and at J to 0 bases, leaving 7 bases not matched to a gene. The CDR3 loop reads CASSFGTSGFSSYEQYF. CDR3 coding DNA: TGTGCCAGCAGTTTCGGGACTAGCGGTTTTAGCTCCTACGAGCAGTACTTC.

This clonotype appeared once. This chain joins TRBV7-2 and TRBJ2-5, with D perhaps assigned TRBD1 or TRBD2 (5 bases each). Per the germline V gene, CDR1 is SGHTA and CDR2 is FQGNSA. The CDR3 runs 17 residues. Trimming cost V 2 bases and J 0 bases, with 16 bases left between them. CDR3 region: CASSLSPGAQYQETQYF. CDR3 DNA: TGTGCCAGCAGCTTAAGTCCCGGGGCTCAGTACCAAGAGACCCAGTACTTC.

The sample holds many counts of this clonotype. CDR3 loop: CASSFGGYTF. The CDR3 nucleotides read TGTGCCAGCAGTTTTGGGGGCTACACCTTC. The chain is built from TRBV27 and TRBJ1-2, with D unclear. Germline V gene data show CDR1 as MNHEY and CDR2 as SMNVEV (reference sequence). V lost 3 bases, J lost 8 bases, and 4 bases lay in between. The CDR3 loop spans 10 amino acids.

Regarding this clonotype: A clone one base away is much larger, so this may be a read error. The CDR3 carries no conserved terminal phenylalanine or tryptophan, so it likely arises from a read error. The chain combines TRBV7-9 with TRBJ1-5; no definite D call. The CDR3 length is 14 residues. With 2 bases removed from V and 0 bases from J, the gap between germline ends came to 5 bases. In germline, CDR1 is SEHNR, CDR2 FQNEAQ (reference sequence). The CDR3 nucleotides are TGTGCCAGCAGCTTATTAAATAGCAATCAGCCCCAGCATCTT. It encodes CASSLLNSNQPQHL.

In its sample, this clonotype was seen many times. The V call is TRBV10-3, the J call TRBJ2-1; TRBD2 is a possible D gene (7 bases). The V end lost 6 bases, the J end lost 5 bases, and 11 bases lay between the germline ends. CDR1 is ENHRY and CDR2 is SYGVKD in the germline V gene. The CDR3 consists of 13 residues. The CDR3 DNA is TGTGCCATCAGGGGAGGGGGGGACAATGAGCAGTTCTTC. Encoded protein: CAIRGGGDNEQFF.

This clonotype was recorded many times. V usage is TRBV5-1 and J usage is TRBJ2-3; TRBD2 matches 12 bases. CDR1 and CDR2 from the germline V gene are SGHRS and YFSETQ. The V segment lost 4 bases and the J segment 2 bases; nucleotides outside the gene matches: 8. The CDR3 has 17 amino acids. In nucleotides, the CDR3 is TGCGCCAGCAGCCGCACCGGGACTAGCGGGCTCACAGATACGCAGTATTTT. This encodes CASSRTGTSGLTDTQYF.

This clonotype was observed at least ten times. This CDR3 is CATSLTGGDNTGELFF. The CDR3 DNA reads as TGTGCCACCAGCTTAACGGGTGGGGACAACACCGGGGAGCTGTTTTTT. The chain links TRBV24-1 to TRBJ2-2, with D perhaps being TRBD1 or TRBD2 (5 bases each). The CDR3 spans 16 residues. Trimming removed 7 bases at V and 2 bases at J, with 16 bases between. CDR1 is KGHDR and CDR2 is SFDVKD in the germline V gene.

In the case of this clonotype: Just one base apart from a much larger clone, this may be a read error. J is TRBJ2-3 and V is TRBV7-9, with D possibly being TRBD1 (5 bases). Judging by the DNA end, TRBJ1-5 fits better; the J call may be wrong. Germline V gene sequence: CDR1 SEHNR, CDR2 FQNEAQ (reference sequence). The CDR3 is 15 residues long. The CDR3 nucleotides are TGTGCCAGCAGCTCCCAGGGAGGGCTTACAGATACGCAGCATTTT. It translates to CASSSQGGLTDTQHF.

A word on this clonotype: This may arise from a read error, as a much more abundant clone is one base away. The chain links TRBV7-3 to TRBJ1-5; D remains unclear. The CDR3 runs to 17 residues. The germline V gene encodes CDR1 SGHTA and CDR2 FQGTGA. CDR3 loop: CAGSPRTGRVSNQPQHF. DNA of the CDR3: TGTGCCGGCAGTCCCCGGACCGGGAGGGTGAGCAATCAGCCCCAGCATTTT.

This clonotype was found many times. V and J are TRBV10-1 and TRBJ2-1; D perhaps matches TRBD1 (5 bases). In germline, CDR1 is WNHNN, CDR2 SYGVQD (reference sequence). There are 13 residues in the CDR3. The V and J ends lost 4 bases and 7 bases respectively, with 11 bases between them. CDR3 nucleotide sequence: TGCGCCAGCAGTGGACAGCCTGGGAATGAGCAGTTCTTC. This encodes CASSGQPGNEQFF.

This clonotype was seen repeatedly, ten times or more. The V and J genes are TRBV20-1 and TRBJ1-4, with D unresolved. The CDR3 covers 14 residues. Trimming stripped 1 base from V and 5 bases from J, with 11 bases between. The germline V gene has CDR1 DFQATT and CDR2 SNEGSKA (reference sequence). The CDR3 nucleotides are TGCAGTGCTAGAGGAGGGCCAATAAATGAAAAACTGTTTTTT. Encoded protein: CSARGGPINEKLFF.

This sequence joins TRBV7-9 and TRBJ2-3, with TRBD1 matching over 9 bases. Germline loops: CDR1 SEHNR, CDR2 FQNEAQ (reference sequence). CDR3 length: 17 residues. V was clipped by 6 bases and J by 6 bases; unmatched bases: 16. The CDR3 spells CASSWRRTGATGDTQYF. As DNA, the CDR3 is TGTGCCAGCAGTTGGAGGCGGACAGGGGCAACGGGGGATACGCAGTATTTT.

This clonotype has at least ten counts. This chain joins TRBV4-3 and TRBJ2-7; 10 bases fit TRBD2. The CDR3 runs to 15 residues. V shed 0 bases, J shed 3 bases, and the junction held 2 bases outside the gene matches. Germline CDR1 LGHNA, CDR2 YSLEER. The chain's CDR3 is CASSQETSGIYEQYF. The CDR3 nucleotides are TGCGCCAGCAGCCAAGAAACTAGCGGGATCTACGAGCAGTACTTC.

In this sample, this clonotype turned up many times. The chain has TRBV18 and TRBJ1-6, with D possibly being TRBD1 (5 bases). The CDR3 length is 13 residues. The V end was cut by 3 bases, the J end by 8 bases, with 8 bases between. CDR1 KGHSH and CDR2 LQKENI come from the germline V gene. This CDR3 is CASSPGGDSPLHF. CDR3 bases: TGTGCCAGCTCACCGGGGGGAGATTCACCCCTCCACTTT.